Sequencing of this T cell receptor beta chain was carried out in a study of CD8 T cells in ankylosing spondylitis. Study conclusions and caveats: According to the report, clones linked to the disease were significantly enriched in matched synovial fluid samples taken from ankylosing spondylitis patients. In the blood and synovial fluid of reactive arthritis, some motif variants had been previously reported. Disease-linked clones had a CD8+ phenotype and relatively low frequency in peripheral blood. A TCR beta motif made of fewer than ten highly homologous variants seemed typical of ankylosing spondylitis blood.

The CDR3 runs to 17 residues. Trimming left V 5 bases short and J 4 bases short, with 20 bases between. Germline CDR1 and CDR2: SSHAT and FNYEAQ (reference sequence). This clonotype was observed a handful of times. Its specificity is unknown. Quantitative barcoded 5'-RACE was used to prepare TCR beta libraries. TCRdb re-derived calls from the 5' RACE reads in MiXCR, one entry per CDR3 protein. Counted here are about 500,000 distinct CDR3 sequences, roughly 13% occurring once; the ten biggest clones make up around 7%. Sequenced material: blood, either unsorted or a sorted T cell fraction (not recorded which). This clonotype was obtained from a male donor with ankylosing spondylitis. The chain links TRBV7-7 to TRBJ2-2; tentative D call: TRBD1 (6 bases). DNA of the CDR3: TGTGCCAGCAGCCGTACCGCATTTAGAGGGGGCACCGGGGAGCTGTTTTTT. Its protein is CASSRTAFRGGTGELFF.